These T cell receptor beta chains were read from a single sample in a study of response to subunit inactivated influenza vaccine. TCRdb recomputed calls from the RT-PCR reads with MiXCR, one row per CDR3 protein. The sample carries hundreds of thousands of distinct CDR3 sequences, 10% to 15% recorded once. This sample comprised PBMCs from blood, obtained roughly 45 days after vaccination. The receptors here all came from a man aged 50 to 60 who received an inactivated influenza vaccine. The CDR3 runs from the conserved cysteine through the conserved F or W. A D gene is named only where the DNA matches it firmly. Some rows have no size entry. The others give once, few or many, or a class for an expanded clone.

clone_size	v_call	j_call	d_call	cdr3_aa	cdr3_nt
NA	TRBV5-1	TRBJ1-2	NA	CASSLDFNYGYTF	TGCGCCAGCAGCTTGGACTTCAACTATGGCTACACCTTC
NA	TRBV2	TRBJ1-6	NA	CASSVGVSNSPLHF	TGTGCCAGCAGTGTCGGGGTCTCTAATTCACCCCTCCACTTT
many	TRBV5-5	TRBJ2-5	NA	CASSLAWTAQETQYF	TGTGCCAGCAGCTTGGCCTGGACAGCCCAAGAGACCCAGTACTTC
NA	TRBV7-2	TRBJ2-7	TRBD2	CASSSSGGSMYEQYF	TGTGCCAGCAGCTCTTCCGGCGGGAGTATGTACGAGCAGTACTTC
few	TRBV6-6	TRBJ2-7	NA	CASNTGTYEQYF	TGTGCCAGCAATACAGGCACCTACGAGCAGTACTTC
NA	TRBV9	TRBJ2-2	TRBD2	CASSVASGRGTGELFF	TGTGCCAGCAGCGTAGCTAGCGGGAGGGGCACCGGGGAGCTGTTTTTT
few	TRBV10-3	TRBJ1-5	TRBD1	CATSTGLDQPQHF	TGTGCCACTTCGACAGGGTTAGATCAGCCCCAGCATTTT
NA	TRBV5-1	TRBJ2-3	TRBD2	CASSLSVAGADTQYF	TGCGCCAGCAGCTTGAGTGTAGCGGGAGCAGATACGCAGTATTTT
many	TRBV6-5	TRBJ1-2	NA	CASSYSGDGYTF	TGTGCCAGCAGTTACTCGGGGGATGGCTACACCTTC
few	TRBV5-4	TRBJ1-2	NA	CASRNSTGNYGYTF	TGTGCCAGCAGAAATTCCACAGGAAACTATGGCTACACCTTC
many	TRBV29-1	TRBJ2-1	NA	CSVETGRAYNEQFF	TGCAGCGTAGAAACCGGACGGGCCTACAATGAGCAGTTCTTC
NA	TRBV7-2	TRBJ2-3	NA	CASSHPRRSDTQYF	TGTGCCAGCAGCCACCCTCGGAGGTCAGATACGCAGTATTTT
few	TRBV5-1	TRBJ1-6	NA	CASSRDTYNSPLHF	TGCGCCAGCAGCCGGGACACCTATAATTCACCCCTCCACTTT
NA	TRBV20-1	TRBJ2-7	TRBD1	CCARDPGQGAWVYEQYF	TGCTGTGCTAGAGACCCGGGACAGGGGGCTTGGGTATACGAGCAGTACTTC
NA	TRBV12-3/TRBV12-4	TRBJ2-3	NA	CASSGKRLARFADTQYF	TGTGCCAGCAGTGGGAAGAGGCTAGCGAGGTTTGCAGATACGCAGTATTTT
many	TRBV7-2	TRBJ2-1	NA	CASKQGIVEQFF	TGTGCCAGCAAGCAGGGTATAGTTGAGCAGTTCTTC
NA	TRBV5-1	TRBJ2-3	NA	CASSALIRAGGTDTQYF	TGCGCCAGCAGCGCTTTGATTCGCGCGGGCGGCACAGATACGCAGTATTTT
NA	TRBV12-3/TRBV12-4	TRBJ1-1	NA	CASAISHRGILPSHTEAFF	TGTGCCAGCGCAATCAGCCATCGGGGAATCCTACCCTCTCACACTGAAGCTTTCTTT
many	TRBV12-3/TRBV12-4	TRBJ2-1	NA	CASTPGGAFYNEQFF	TGTGCCAGCACCCCTGGGGGGGCATTCTACAATGAGCAGTTCTTC
NA	TRBV6-1	TRBJ2-3	TRBD2	CASSDAGGPSTDTQYF	TGTGCCAGCAGTGACGCGGGAGGGCCTAGCACAGATACGCAGTATTTT
few	TRBV4-2	TRBJ2-7	NA	CASSRRLGDYEQYF	TGTGCCAGCAGCCGGAGACTAGGGGACTACGAGCAGTACTTC
many	TRBV5-1	TRBJ2-7	TRBD1	CASRGSGQASYEQYF	TGCGCCAGCAGAGGGTCGGGACAGGCGTCCTACGAGCAGTACTTC
NA	TRBV2	TRBJ2-1	TRBD2	CASSEPTSGSYNEQFF	TGTGCCAGCAGTGAACCGACTAGCGGAAGTTACAATGAGCAGTTCTTC
many	TRBV7-2	TRBJ2-7	TRBD2	CASRRIGTSGDPKYF	TGTGCCAGCAGGCGAATCGGGACTAGCGGGGATCCCAAGTACTTC
many	TRBV15	TRBJ2-4	NA	CATSRQETDIQYF	TGTGCCACCAGCCGACAGGAGACGGACATTCAGTACTTC
few	TRBV4-3	TRBJ2-7	NA	CASSQGGRGGEQYF	TGCGCCAGCAGCCAAGGAGGCAGGGGAGGGGAGCAGTACTTC
few	TRBV10-3	TRBJ2-1	TRBD2	CAISEAASGRFEQFF	TGTGCCATCAGTGAGGCGGCTAGCGGGAGGTTTGAGCAGTTCTTC
NA	TRBV18	TRBJ2-1	NA	CASSPGESSYNEQFF	TGTGCCAGCTCACCAGGAGAAAGCTCCTACAATGAGCAGTTCTTC
few	TRBV29-1	TRBJ2-3	TRBD1	CSVRRQGVSDTQYF	TGCAGCGTTCGAAGGCAGGGGGTGTCAGATACGCAGTATTTT
NA	TRBV20-1	TRBJ2-7	TRBD2	CSARDLTSGRKQYF	TGCAGTGCTAGAGACCTGACTAGCGGGAGAAAGCAGTACTTC
NA	TRBV4-2	TRBJ2-7	TRBD2	CASSQDETSGSYEQYF	TGTGCCAGCAGCCAAGACGAGACTAGCGGATCCTACGAGCAGTACTTC
few	TRBV7-2	TRBJ1-4	NA	CASSLGVTGNEKLFF	TGTGCCAGCAGCTTAGGGGTGACGGGTAATGAAAAACTGTTTTTT
NA	TRBV12-3/TRBV12-4	TRBJ1-6	NA	CASTGITGQSKSPLHF	TGTGCCAGCACGGGAATTACAGGGCAATCGAAATCACCCCTCCACTTT
few	TRBV12-3/TRBV12-4	TRBJ1-5	NA	CASRGTGRDQPQHF	TGTGCCAGCAGGGGGACCGGACGCGACCAGCCCCAGCATTTT
NA	TRBV5-1	TRBJ2-5	NA	CASSPGDITLQETQYF	TGCGCCAGCAGCCCGGGGGACATTACTCTCCAAGAGACCCAGTACTTC
NA	TRBV5-1	TRBJ2-5	NA	CASSANDYSETQYF	TGCGCCAGCAGCGCCAATGATTATTCGGAGACCCAGTACTTC
many	TRBV5-6	TRBJ2-5	TRBD2	CASSPGERGLLETQYF	TGTGCCAGCAGCCCCGGGGAGCGGGGACTTCTCGAGACCCAGTACTTC
few	TRBV5-1	TRBJ2-5	NA	CASSFQGGGQETQYF	TGCGCCAGCAGCTTCCAAGGGGGGGGTCAAGAGACCCAGTACTTC
NA	TRBV7-2	TRBJ2-1	NA	CASSLLSPTMNEQFF	TGTGCCAGCAGCTTACTGAGCCCGACGATGAATGAGCAGTTCTTC